This record concerns one T cell receptor beta chain sequence. This entry is derived from a study of cytomegalovirus exposure and HLA in healthy donors. The PCR used 60 Vbeta and 13 Jbeta primers. TCRdb's table, derived via immunoSEQ multiplex PCR, lists solely in-frame clones and lacks some. The table has tens of thousands of clones, around two thirds seen once; the top ten hold roughly 3.9%. This sequence originates from a man under 40 in good health and CMV-seronegative. The sequenced sample consisted of PBMCs.

CDR3 residues: CAIREPGHRRDTEAFF. As DNA, the CDR3 is TGTGCCATCAGAGAACCGGGACATCGACGAGACACTGAAGCTTTCTTT. The chain couples TRBV10-3 to TRBJ1-1, with D perhaps matching TRBD1 (6 bases). The CDR3 runs 16 residues. Trimming pared 6 bases from V and 3 bases from J, leaving 20 bases between. Germline-derived CDR1 and CDR2 are ENHRY and SYGVKD.